In this sample, the clone carrying this T cell receptor beta chain turned up many times. What it recognizes is unknown. The CDR3 extends over 14 amino acids. V gave up 4 bases and J gave up 4 bases, with 13 bases separating them. CDR1 is ENHRY, CDR2 SYGVKD, per germline. RNA served as the template for amplifying TCR beta CDR3 regions. After a first-round RT-PCR with HTBI primers, a second-round multiplex PCR was run. One entry per CDR3 protein, called by TCRdb with MiXCR from the multiplex PCR reads. The profile covers more than 550,000 distinct CDR3 sequences, with about two fifths appearing a single time and roughly 3% taken by the ten largest. Lactation, pregnancy, uncontrolled infections and other autoimmune diseases were all grounds for excluding patients. The entry originates in a study of Graves' ophthalmopathy and Graves' hyperthyroidism. Study context: The authors collected peripheral blood at initial diagnosis, before any treatment. The study, taken as a whole, reports: The authors also found most expanded thyroid clonotypes above 0.001 frequency in blood.

What was sequenced was peripheral blood. The receptor's source is an adult man with Graves' ophthalmopathy. The V call is TRBV10-3, the J call TRBJ2-5; D is possibly TRBD1 or TRBD2 (5 bases each). The CDR3 reads CAISVEGWRETQYF. CDR3 nucleotides: TGTGCCATCAGTGTTGAGGGGTGGCGAGAGACCCAGTACTTC.